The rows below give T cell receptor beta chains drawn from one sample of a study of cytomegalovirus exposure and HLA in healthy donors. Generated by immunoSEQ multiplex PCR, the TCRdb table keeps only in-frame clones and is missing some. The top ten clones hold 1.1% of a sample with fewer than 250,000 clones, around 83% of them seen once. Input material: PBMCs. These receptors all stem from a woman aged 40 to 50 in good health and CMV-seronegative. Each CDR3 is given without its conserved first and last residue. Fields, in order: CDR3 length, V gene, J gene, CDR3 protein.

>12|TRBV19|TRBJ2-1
ASTGLADNNEQF
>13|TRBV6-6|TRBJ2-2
ASTNGQVGTGELF
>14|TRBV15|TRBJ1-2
ATSRDYSNVNYGYT
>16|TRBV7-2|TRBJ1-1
ASSPLISFGQGYTEAF
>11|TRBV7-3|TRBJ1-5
ASSDGRGQPQH
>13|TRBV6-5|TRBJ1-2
ASSYSYRNRYGYT
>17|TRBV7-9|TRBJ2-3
ASQLHFLRDRVASDTQY
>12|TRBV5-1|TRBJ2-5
ASSRIGQGETQY
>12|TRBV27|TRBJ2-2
ASTKNQGSGELF
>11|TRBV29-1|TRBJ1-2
SDSQGAYYSYT
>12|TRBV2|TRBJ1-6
ASSVAAGGSPLH
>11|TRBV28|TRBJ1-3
ASSLGRGNTIY
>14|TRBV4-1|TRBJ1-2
ASSQDGAGGVYGYT
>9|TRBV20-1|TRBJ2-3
SAYSTDTQY
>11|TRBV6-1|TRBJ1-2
ASSPTGNYGYT
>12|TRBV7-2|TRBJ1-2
ASSADRGNYGYT
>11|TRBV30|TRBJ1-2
AWSEERGHGYT
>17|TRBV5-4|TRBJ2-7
ASSARLAGGSRRTYEQY